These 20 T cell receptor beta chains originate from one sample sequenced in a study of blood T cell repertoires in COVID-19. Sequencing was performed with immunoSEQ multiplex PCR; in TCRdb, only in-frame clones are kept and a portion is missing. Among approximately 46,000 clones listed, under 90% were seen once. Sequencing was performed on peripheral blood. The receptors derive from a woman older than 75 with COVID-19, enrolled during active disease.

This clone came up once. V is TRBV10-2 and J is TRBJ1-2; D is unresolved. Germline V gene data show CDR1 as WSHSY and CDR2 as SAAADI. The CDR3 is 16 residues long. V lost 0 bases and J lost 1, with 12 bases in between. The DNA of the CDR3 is TGCGCCAGCAGTGAGTCGATTTCAGGATATAACTATGGCTACACCTTC. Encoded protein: CASSESISGYNYGYTF.

CDR3 bases: TGTGCCAGCAAAGATCAGGGATATAGCAATCAGCCCCAGCATTTT. Translation: CASKDQGYSNQPQHF. The rearrangement uses TRBV6-5 and TRBJ1-5, with D possibly being TRBD1 (5 bases). Trimming left V 7 bases short and J 0 bases short, with 13 bases between. CDR3 size: 15 residues. CDR1 and CDR2 from the germline V gene are MNHEY and SVGAGI.

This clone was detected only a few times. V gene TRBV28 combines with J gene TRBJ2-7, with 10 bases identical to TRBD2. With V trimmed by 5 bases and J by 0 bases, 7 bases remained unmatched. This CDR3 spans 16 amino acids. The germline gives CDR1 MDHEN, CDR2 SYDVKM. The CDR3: CASSPWTSGLSYEQYF. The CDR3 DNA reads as TGTGCCAGCAGTCCTTGGACTAGCGGACTCTCCTACGAGCAGTACTTC.

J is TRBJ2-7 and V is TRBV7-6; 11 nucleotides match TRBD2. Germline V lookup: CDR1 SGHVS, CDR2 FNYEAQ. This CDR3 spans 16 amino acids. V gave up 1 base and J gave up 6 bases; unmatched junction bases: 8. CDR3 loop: CASSLEASGGMIEQYF. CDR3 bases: TGTGCCAGCAGCTTAGAGGCTAGCGGGGGGATGATCGAGCAGTACTTC. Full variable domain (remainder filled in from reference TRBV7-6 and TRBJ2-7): GAGVSQSPRYKVTKRGQDVALRCDPISGHVSLYWYRQALGQGPEFLTYFNYEAQQDKSGLPNDRFSAERPEGSISTLTIQRTEQRDSAMYRCASSLEASGGMIEQYFGPGTRLTVT.

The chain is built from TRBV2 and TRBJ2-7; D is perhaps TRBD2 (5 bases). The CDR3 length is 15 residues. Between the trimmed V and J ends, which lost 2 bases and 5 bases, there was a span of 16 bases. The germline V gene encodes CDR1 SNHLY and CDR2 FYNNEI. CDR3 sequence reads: CASSESRGSIHEQYF. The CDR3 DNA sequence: TGTGCCAGCAGTGAATCCCGGGGAAGTATACACGAGCAGTACTTC.

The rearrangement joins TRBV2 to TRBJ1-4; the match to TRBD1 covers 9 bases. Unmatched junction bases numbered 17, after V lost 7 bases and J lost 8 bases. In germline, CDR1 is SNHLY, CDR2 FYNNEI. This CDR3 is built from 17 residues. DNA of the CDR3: TGTGCCAGCAACACACATTATCCGGGACAGGGAGGAGAAAAACTGTTTTTT. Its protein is CASNTHYPGQGGEKLFF.

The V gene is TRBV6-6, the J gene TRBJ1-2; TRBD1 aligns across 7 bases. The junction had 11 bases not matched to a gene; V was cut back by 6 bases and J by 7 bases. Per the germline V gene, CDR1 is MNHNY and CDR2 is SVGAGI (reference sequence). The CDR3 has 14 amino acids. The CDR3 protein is CASSSTEGARGYTF. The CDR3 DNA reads TGTGCCAGCAGCTCGACCGAGGGGGCGCGTGGCTACACCTTC.

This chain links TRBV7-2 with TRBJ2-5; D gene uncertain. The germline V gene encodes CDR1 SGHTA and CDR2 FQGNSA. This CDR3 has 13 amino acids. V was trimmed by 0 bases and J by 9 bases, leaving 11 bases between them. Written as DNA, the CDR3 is TGTGCCAGCAGCTTAGCCCTCTCCTCGGCCCAGTACTTC. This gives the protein CASSLALSSAQYF.

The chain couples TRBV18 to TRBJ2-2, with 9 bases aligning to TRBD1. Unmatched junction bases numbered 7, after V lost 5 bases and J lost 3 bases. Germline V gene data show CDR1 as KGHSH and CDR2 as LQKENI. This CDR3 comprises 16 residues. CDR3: CASSTWTGDDTGELFF. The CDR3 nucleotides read TGTGCCAGCTCAACATGGACAGGGGACGACACCGGGGAGCTGTTTTTT. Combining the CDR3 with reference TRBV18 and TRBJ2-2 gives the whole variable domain NAGVMQNPRHLVRRRGQEARLRCSPMKGHSHVYWYRQLPEEGLKFMVYLQKENIIDESGMPKERFSAEFPKEGPSILRIQQVVRGDSAAYFCASSTWTGDDTGELFFGEGSRLTVL.

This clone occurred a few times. DNA of the CDR3: TGTGCCAGTAGTACCCGACAGGGGGCCGCCTACGAGCAGTACTTC. Residues: CASSTRQGAAYEQYF. V usage is TRBV19 and J usage is TRBJ2-7; TRBD1 aligns across 10 bases. After removal of 4 bases from V and 2 bases from J, the junction contained 5 bases not matched to a gene. Germline values: CDR1 LNHDA, CDR2 SQIVND (reference sequence). CDR3 length equals 15 residues.

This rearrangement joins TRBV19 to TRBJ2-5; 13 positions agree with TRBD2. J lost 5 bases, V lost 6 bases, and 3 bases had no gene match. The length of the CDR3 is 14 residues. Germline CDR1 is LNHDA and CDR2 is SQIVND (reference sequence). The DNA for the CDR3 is TGTGCCAGTAGCATGACTAGCGGGAGGGAGACCCAGTACTTC. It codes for CASSMTSGRETQYF.

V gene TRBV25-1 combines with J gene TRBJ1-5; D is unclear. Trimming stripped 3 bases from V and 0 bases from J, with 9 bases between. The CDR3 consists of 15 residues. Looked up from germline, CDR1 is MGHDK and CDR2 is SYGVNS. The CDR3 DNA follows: TGTGCCAGCAGTGATGGAGCTTATAGCAATCAGCCCCAGCATTTT. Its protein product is CASSDGAYSNQPQHF.

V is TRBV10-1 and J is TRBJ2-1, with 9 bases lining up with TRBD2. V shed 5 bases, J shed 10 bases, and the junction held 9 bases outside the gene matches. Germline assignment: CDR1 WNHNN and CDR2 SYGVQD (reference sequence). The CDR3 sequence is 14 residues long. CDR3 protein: CASSFTAGGFEQFF. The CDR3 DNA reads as TGCGCCAGCAGTTTTACGGCGGGAGGGTTCGAGCAGTTCTTC.

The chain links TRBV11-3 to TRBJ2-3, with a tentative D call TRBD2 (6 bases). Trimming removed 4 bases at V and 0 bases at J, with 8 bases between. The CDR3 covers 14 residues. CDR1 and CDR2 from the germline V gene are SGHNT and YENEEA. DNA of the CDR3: TGTGCCAGCAGCTATAGCGGAAGCACAGATACGCAGTATTTT. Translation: CASSYSGSTDTQYF. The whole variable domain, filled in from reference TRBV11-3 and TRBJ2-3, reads EAGVVQSPRYKIIEKKQPVAFWCNPISGHNTLYWYLQNLGQGPELLIRYENEEAVDDSQLPKDRFSAERLKGVDSTLKIQPAELGDSAVYLCASSYSGSTDTQYFGPGTRLTVL.

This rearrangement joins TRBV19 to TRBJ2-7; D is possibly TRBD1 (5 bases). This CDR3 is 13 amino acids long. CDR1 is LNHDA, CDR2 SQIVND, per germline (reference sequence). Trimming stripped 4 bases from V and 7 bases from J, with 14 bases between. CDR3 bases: TGTGCCAGTAGTAAGCAGGGTGTGGGGGAGCAGTACTTC. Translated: CASSKQGVGEQYF.

CDR3: CASRQGLAGGEQYF. The CDR3 DNA reads TGTGCCAGTCGTCAGGGACTAGCGGGTGGCGAGCAGTACTTC. This sequence joins TRBV19 and TRBJ2-7; 12 bases align to TRBD2. The length of the CDR3 is 14 residues. V shed 8 bases, J shed 6 bases, and the junction held 8 bases outside the gene matches. Germline CDR1 LNHDA, CDR2 SQIVND (reference sequence).

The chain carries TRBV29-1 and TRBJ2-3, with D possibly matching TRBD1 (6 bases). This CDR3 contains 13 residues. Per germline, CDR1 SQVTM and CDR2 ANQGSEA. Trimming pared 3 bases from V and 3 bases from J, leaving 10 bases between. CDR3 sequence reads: CSVDLQGTDTQYF. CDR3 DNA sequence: TGCAGCGTTGACCTACAGGGAACAGATACGCAGTATTTT.

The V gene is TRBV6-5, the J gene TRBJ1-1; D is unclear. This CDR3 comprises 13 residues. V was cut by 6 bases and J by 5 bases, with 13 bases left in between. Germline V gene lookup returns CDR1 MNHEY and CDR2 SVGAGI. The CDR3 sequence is CASRFAARTEAFF. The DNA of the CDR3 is TGTGCCAGCAGGTTCGCCGCTAGAACTGAAGCTTTCTTT.

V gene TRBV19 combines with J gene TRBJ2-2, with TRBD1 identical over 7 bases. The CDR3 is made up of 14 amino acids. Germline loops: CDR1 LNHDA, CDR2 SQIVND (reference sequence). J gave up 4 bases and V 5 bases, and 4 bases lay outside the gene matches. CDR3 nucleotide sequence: TGTGCCAGTAGTGTTACAGGGGTCACCGGGGAGCTGTTTTTT. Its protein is CASSVTGVTGELFF.

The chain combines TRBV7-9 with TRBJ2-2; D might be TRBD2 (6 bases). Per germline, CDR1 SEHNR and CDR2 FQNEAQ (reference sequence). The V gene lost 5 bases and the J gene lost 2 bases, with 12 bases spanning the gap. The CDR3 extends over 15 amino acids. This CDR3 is CASSVGTPNTGELFF. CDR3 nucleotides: TGTGCCAGCAGCGTCGGGACTCCAAACACCGGGGAGCTGTTTTTT. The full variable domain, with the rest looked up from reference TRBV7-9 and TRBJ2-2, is DTGVSQNPRHKITKRGQNVTFRCDPISEHNRLYWYRQTLGQGPEFLTYFQNEAQLEKSRLLSDRFSAERPKGSFSTLEIQRTEQGDSAMYLCASSVGTPNTGELFFGEGSRLTVL.